Below, 23 T cell receptor beta chains from the same sample are listed, as sequenced in a study of T cells in Graves' hyperthyroidism and ophthalmopathy. TCR beta CDR3 regions were amplified from RNA. The HTBI primer set was used in a first-round RT-PCR of the TCR CDR3. TCRdb analysed the multiplex PCR reads with MiXCR anew, one entry per CDR3 protein. The sample shows about 400,000 distinct CDR3 sequences, 15% to 17% of them seen only once. Sequencing input: blood. Receptors originate from a woman under 30 with Graves' hyperthyroidism.

This chain joins TRBV5-6 and TRBJ1-3; tentatively, D is TRBD1 (6 bases). CDR1 is SGHDT and CDR2 is YYEEEE in the germline V gene. V shed 1 base and J shed 1 base, with 12 bases lying between them. The CDR3 sequence is 16 residues long. In nucleotides, the CDR3 is TGTGCCAGCAGCTTGAGTCCGGGACAATCTGGAAACACCATATATTTT. Its protein is CASSLSPGQSGNTIYF.

This clonotype was seen many times. The chain carries TRBV5-6 and TRBJ1-2; the D is unclear. Deletions cut 0 bases from V and 4 bases from J, with 10 bases between. Looked up from germline, CDR1 is SGHDT and CDR2 is YYEEEE. There are 14 residues in the CDR3. The CDR3 sequence is CASSLEQRGYGYTF. The CDR3 bases are TGTGCCAGCAGCTTGGAGCAGCGAGGCTATGGCTACACCTTC.

Ten or more counts support this clonotype. V and J are TRBV24-1 and TRBJ2-3; TRBD1 matches 10 bases. Trimming took 3 bases from V and 5 from J; bases not matched to a gene: 4. This CDR3 spans 15 amino acids. The germline V gene has CDR1 KGHDR and CDR2 SFDVKD. CDR3 residues: CATSDRRDRGDTQYF. CDR3 DNA: TGTGCCACCAGTGATCGCCGGGACAGGGGAGATACGCAGTATTTT.

In this sample, this clonotype turned up many times. V is TRBV12-3 or TRBV12-4 and J is TRBJ2-7; unclear D gene. Trimming left V 3 bases short and J 5 bases short, with 11 bases between. This CDR3 spans 13 amino acids. CDR3 amino acids: CASSLDKGHEQYF. The CDR3 region has the DNA TGTGCCAGCAGTTTGGATAAAGGCCACGAGCAGTACTTC.

This clonotype was counted many times. The J gene is TRBJ2-1, the V gene TRBV5-6; D ambiguous. There are 14 residues in the CDR3. The germline gives CDR1 SGHDT, CDR2 YYEEEE. V was cut by 2 bases and J by 2 bases, with 8 bases left in between. The CDR3 here is CASSFRAPYNEQFF. CDR3 in DNA: TGTGCCAGCAGCTTCAGAGCGCCCTACAATGAGCAGTTCTTC.

This clonotype was recorded many times. This chain connects TRBV30 to TRBJ1-3, with 9 nucleotides matching TRBD1. The CDR3 is 16 amino acids. Germline CDR1 reads GTSNPN; CDR2 reads SVGIG (reference sequence). The trim removed 2 bases at V and 0 bases at J, leaving 5 bases unmatched. CDR3 sequence reads: CAWSLTGGVSGNTIYF. In nucleotides, the CDR3 is TGTGCCTGGAGTCTGACAGGGGGTGTCTCTGGAAACACCATATATTTT. The complete variable domain, with remaining parts taken from reference TRBV30 and TRBJ1-3, reads SQTIHQWPATLVQPVGSPLSLECTVEGTSNPNLYWYRQAAGRGLQLLFYSVGIGQISSEVPQNLSASRPQDRQFILSSKKLLLSDSGFYLCAWSLTGGVSGNTIYFGEGSWLTVV.

In its sample, this clonotype was seen many times. Here the CDR3 DNA reads TGTGCCAGCAGCTTAGCTTGGGGCGACAGTTATAGCAATCAGCCCCAGCATTTT. Its protein is CASSLAWGDSYSNQPQHF. The chain uses TRBV7-9 and TRBJ1-5; TRBD1 might be the D (5 bases). V was cut by 0 bases and J by 0 bases, with 15 bases left in between. This CDR3 region has 18 residues. Per the germline V gene, CDR1 is SEHNR and CDR2 is FQNEAQ (reference sequence).

This clonotype was detected many times. This rearrangement joins TRBV12-3 or TRBV12-4 to TRBJ1-5, with a tentative D call TRBD1 (5 bases). V was shortened by 5 bases and J by 0 bases, with 26 bases between the two germline ends. The CDR3 loop spans 20 amino acids. The CDR3 sequence is CASSRTPRGRENDSNQPQHF. The CDR3 nucleotides are TGTGCCAGCAGTCGAACTCCACGGGGCAGGGAGAACGATAGCAATCAGCCCCAGCATTTT.

In this sample, this clonotype turned up many times. This chain uses TRBV28 with TRBJ1-1; the D gene is possibly TRBD1 (5 bases). The CDR3 spans 13 residues. V gave up 3 bases and J gave up 1 base, with 6 bases separating them. CDR1 and CDR2 (germline): MDHEN, SYDVKM. The CDR3: CASSLTANTEAFF. The CDR3 DNA sequence: TGTGCCAGCAGTTTGACAGCGAACACTGAAGCTTTCTTT.

This clonotype was picked up many times. The V gene is TRBV20-1, the J gene TRBJ2-7; 9 nucleotides agree with TRBD1. In germline, CDR1 is DFQATT, CDR2 SNEGSKA (reference sequence). Trimming removed 3 bases from V and 3 bases from J; junction bases left unmatched: 3. CDR3 length equals 13 residues. The CDR3 is CSARDRGDYEQYF. CDR3 in DNA: TGCAGTGCTAGGGACAGGGGCGACTACGAGCAGTACTTC.

In its sample, this clonotype was seen many times. The chain links TRBV13 to TRBJ1-4, with 10 bases matching TRBD1. Germline V gene data show CDR1 as PRHDT and CDR2 as FYEKMQ (reference sequence). This CDR3 has 15 amino acids. The ends lost 5 bases at V and 7 bases at J; junction bases unmatched: 7. CDR3 sequence: CASSPGQGVGEKLFF. For the CDR3, the DNA is TGTGCCAGCAGCCCCGGACAGGGGGTTGGTGAAAAACTGTTTTTT.

As DNA, the CDR3 is TGTGCCAGCAGCTTTATGACCAGTGGTGCAGAGACCCAGTACTTC. This sequence encodes CASSFMTSGAETQYF. V is TRBV7-2 and J is TRBJ2-5, with D unclear. Trimming stripped 3 bases from V and 4 bases from J, with 15 bases between. Germline lookup yields CDR1 SGHTA and CDR2 FQGNSA. This CDR3 spans 15 amino acids.

The J gene is TRBJ1-2, the V gene TRBV3-1, with TRBD1 matching over 10 bases. Germline CDR1 LGHDT, CDR2 YNNKEL (reference sequence). The CDR3 is 16 residues long. The junction had 9 bases not matched to a gene; V was cut back by 6 bases and J by 2 bases. CDR3 protein: CASSHRGTGANYGYTF. CDR3 DNA: TGTGCCAGCAGTCACCGGGGGACAGGGGCAAACTATGGCTACACCTTC.

This clonotype has ten or more counts. The chain recombines TRBV6-1 with TRBJ1-1, with 9 bases aligning to TRBD1. The CDR3 runs 17 residues. The germline CDR1 and CDR2 sequences are MNHNS and SASEGT. V was clipped by 6 bases and J by 3 bases; unmatched bases: 14. CDR3 nucleotides: TGTGCCAGCAGGCGAATCCGGGACAGGGTGCGGGACACTGAAGCTTTCTTT. Translated: CASRRIRDRVRDTEAFF.

In this sample, this clonotype turned up a few times. This clone may be a read error of a much larger clone one base away. This sequence joins TRBV9 and TRBJ1-3; no clear D gene. The CDR3 runs 13 residues. The V gene lost 3 bases and the J gene lost 1 base, with 5 bases spanning the gap. Germline assignment: CDR1 SGDLS and CDR2 YYNGEE. CDR3 sequence: CASSEGSGNTIYF. The DNA for the CDR3 is TGTGCCAGCAGCGAAGGGTCTGGAAACACCATATATTTT.

This clonotype was observed at least ten times. The chain recombines TRBV6-1 with TRBJ2-7; unclear D gene. The CDR3 contains 15 residues. Trimming removed 1 base from V and 0 bases from J, with 10 bases in between. Germline V gene sequence: CDR1 MNHNS, CDR2 SASEGT. CDR3 residues: CASSEEAHPSYEQYF. The CDR3 nucleotides read TGTGCCAGCAGTGAAGAGGCACACCCCTCCTACGAGCAGTACTTC.

This clonotype was seen many times. The chain couples TRBV30 to TRBJ1-3; no clear D. CDR3 size: 13 residues. Trimming pared 4 bases from V and 0 bases from J, leaving 7 bases between. The germline CDR1 and CDR2 sequences are GTSNPN and SVGIG (reference sequence). The CDR3 loop is CAWTRNSGNTIYF. The CDR3 nucleotides read TGTGCCTGGACCCGGAACTCTGGAAACACCATATATTTT.

This sequence joins TRBV24-1 and TRBJ2-3; D is possibly TRBD1 (6 bases). Germline loops: CDR1 KGHDR, CDR2 SFDVKD. The CDR3 has 14 residues. The ends were cut back, 5 bases at V and 4 bases at J, with 12 bases in the middle. The CDR3 DNA reads TGTGCCACCAGTGGGTGGACAGCGGCAGATACGCAGTATTTT. Translated: CATSGWTAADTQYF.

The J gene is TRBJ2-1, the V gene TRBV28, with 8 bases that match TRBD2. This CDR3 has 15 residues. Germline CDR1 reads MDHEN; CDR2 reads SYDVKM. V trimming: 6 bases; J trimming: 4 bases; junction bases outside the gene matches: 8. This CDR3 reads CASRKGTSIYNEQFF. CDR3 coding DNA: TGTGCCAGCAGGAAAGGGACTAGTATATACAATGAGCAGTTCTTC.

Remarks on this clonotype: This may stem from a read error, because a much larger clone lies one nucleotide away. This sequence joins TRBV2 and TRBJ1-4; D is unclear. The length of the CDR3 is 13 residues. V was cut by 6 bases and J by 8 bases, with 13 bases left in between. The germline V gene encodes CDR1 SNHLY and CDR2 FYNNEI. CDR3 coding DNA: TGTGCCAGCAGAGGAGGCCCGGGAGAAAAACTGTTTTTT. Protein: CASRGGPGEKLFF. Supplemented by reference TRBV2 and TRBJ1-4, the full variable domain reads EPEVTQTPSHQVTQMGQEVILRCVPISNHLYFYWYRQILGQKVEFLVSFYNNEISEKSEIFDDQFSVERPDGSNFTLKIRSTKLEDSAMYFCASRGGPGEKLFFGSGTQLSVL.

As for this clonotype: This could be a read error, since a much larger clone is one nucleotide away. This chain links TRBV11-2 with TRBJ2-2; tentative D call: TRBD1 (5 bases). This CDR3 is 15 amino acids long. CDR1 and CDR2 from the germline V gene are SGHAT and FQNNGV. The CDR3 spells CVSSFVGRAVWELFF. The CDR3, as DNA: TGTGTCAGCAGCTTCGTGGGCAGGGCGGTTTGGGAGCTGTTTTTT.

V usage is TRBV27 and J usage is TRBJ1-1, with D maybe TRBD1 (5 bases). Germline CDR1 and CDR2: MNHEY and SMNVEV (reference sequence). This CDR3 spans 16 amino acids. The V gene lost 1 base and the J gene lost 0 bases, with 12 bases spanning the gap. Written as DNA, the CDR3 is TGTGCCAGCAGTTTATACCCGCAGGGAGTGAACACTGAAGCTTTCTTT. Protein sequence: CASSLYPQGVNTEAFF.

This clonotype was recorded a few times. This chain connects TRBV7-2 to TRBJ1-6; D remains ambiguous. CDR3 length equals 15 residues. The germline gives CDR1 SGHTA, CDR2 FQGNSA. Between the trimmed V and J ends, which lost 0 bases and 6 bases, there was a span of 9 bases. This chain's CDR3 is CASSLAVRPNSPLHF. The DNA for the CDR3 is TGTGCCAGCAGCTTAGCTGTCAGGCCTAATTCACCCCTCCACTTT.